This T cell receptor (beta chain) came from a study of blood T cell repertoires in COVID-19 (dated by TCRdb to 2018 to 2020). Notes on the research overall: Samples covering the acute and convalescent phases of COVID-19 were provided by collaborators in the United States, Italy and Spain. The prospective study material was composed of cDNA or gDNA derived from T cells, B-cell-depleted T cells, or PBMCs. Deeply sampled blood TCRbeta repertoires from subjects exposed to, actively infected with, or recovered from COVID-19 were included in the dataset. The repertoires were released in a freely available public database intended as a resource for research on the immune response to SARS-CoV-2. Samples came from the ongoing ImmuneRACE study (first 160 participants) plus 1,254 subjects from 6 global collaborators. The sample metadata nearly always contained a de-identified subject ID, COVID-19 status, age in years and sex. HLA class I and class II types, where available, came from metadata supplied by the sample provider rather than from assay-based typing.

Enrolling through a virtual design, the prospective study's participants ranged in age from roughly 18 to 95 years and lived across roughly 24 United States geographic areas. In the prospective study, participants were assigned to cohorts based on the clinical history participants reported in a screening survey and a study questionnaire. Recovered participants in ImmuneRACE Cohort 3 were defined as having two consecutive negative NP/OP PCR tests, clearance from a healthcare professional, or resolution of symptoms. In the prospective study, mobile phlebotomists collected whole blood, serum and a nasopharyngeal or oropharyngeal swab from each participant. Participants in the prospective study had the option to provide additional blood draws and questionnaires over a roughly 2-month period. Blood samples from the prospective study were shipped frozen or at room temperature prior to DNA extraction.

What the research found in general, with its limitations: Clinical and demographic metadata were provided uncurated, with the amount varying by source and participant.

The immunoSEQ Assay, a bias-controlled multiplex PCR, was used to amplify TCRbeta CDR3 regions from genomic DNA. The paper's processing steps were these. The number of nucleated cells in each sample was estimated from the amplification of reference gene primers within the assay. To quantify the absolute abundance of each unique TCRbeta CDR3 rearrangement, sequence reads were collapsed and filtered. For each sample, productive Simpson clonality was calculated by taking the square root of Simpson's diversity index across productive rearrangements. Imported from immuneACCESS, the table was reduced by TCRdb to in-frame sequences with V and J called. These copies leave out some clones; in studies compared against another copy, an unresolved V gene accounts for under half, and the cause of the remainder is not known. That table gives V, J and clone size, and the DNA gave D and trimming. This sample comprises 140,000 to 150,000 clones, just over 85% of them detected only once. The ten largest clonotypes hold 4.3% of the sample.

On this clone itself: Its antigen has not been determined. The record has no base qualities; no much larger clone is one base away.

From its cysteine to its phenylalanine, the CDR3 spans 15 amino acids. Only the CDR3 DNA is retained, 45 bases long and in frame from the first base. V was cut back by 4 bases and J by 2 bases, leaving a gap of 12 bases between them. According to the germline V gene, CDR1 reads MRHNA and CDR2 reads SNTAGT. The rearrangement combines TRBV6-4 with TRBJ1-5; there is no confident call for the D gene. Sample: PBMCs or T cells enriched from blood (not recorded which). The origin of this receptor is a man between 45 and 60 years old who had recovered from COVID-19. The DNA sequence is TGTGCCAGCAGTGCGACAATTCGTGGCAATCAGCCCCAGCATTTT. It translates as CASSATIRGNQPQHF.